This T cell receptor (beta chain) was recovered during a study of identical twins. General study results and limits: There was an excess of low generation probability in the out-of-frame alpha sequences that twins shared. Abundant cord blood beta clonotypes carried fewer insertions; memory repertoires showed none.

Germline V lookup: CDR1 ENHRY, CDR2 SYGVKD. The CDR3 extends over 13 amino acids. Each CDR3 protein is one row after TCRdb ran MiXCR on the 5' RACE reads. The sample records around 1.7 million distinct CDR3 sequences, about 31% being singletons. Remarks on this clonotype: Its antigen is not known.

The chain couples TRBV10-3 to TRBJ2-4; TRBD2 might be the D (6 bases). The J call is uncertain, as TRBJ2-5 better fits the DNA end. The origin of this receptor is a newborn girl in good health. Sequencing used cord blood. This CDR3 is CAISENGGETQYF. CDR3 in DNA: TGTGCCATCAGTGAGAATGGGGGGGAGACCCAGTACTTC.